This entry describes one TCR beta chain. Its antigen remains unknown. This sample was taken from a study of cytomegalovirus exposure and HLA in healthy donors. For the study at large: A prior study identified 90 million to 120 million unique TCR beta sequences from 200 million or so T cells.

Study-wide points: Presence/absence analyses treated sequencing depth as roughly uniform across donors. When a later analysis compared HLA-associated TCR beta chains with equally common others, the HLA-associated chains turned out to be more clonally expanded and to have lower generation probabilities.

Use of 60 Vbeta and 13 Jbeta primers characterized the PCR. The method was immunoSEQ multiplex PCR; TCRdb's version includes in-frame clones alone and lacks a portion of them. The profile shows some 170,000 clones, 81% of them singletons. Source material: PBMCs. The TCR originated in a woman in her thirties in good health and CMV-seronegative.

The CDR3 DNA sequence: TGCAGCGTTGCCTCACTAGCGGGAGAGGATACGCAGTATTTT. Protein: CSVASLAGEDTQYF. This chain uses TRBV29-1 with TRBJ2-3, with TRBD2 matching 11 bases. The CDR3 spans 14 residues. The germline CDR1 and CDR2 sequences are SQVTM and ANQGSEA. J gave up 6 bases and V 4 bases, and 6 bases lay outside the gene matches.